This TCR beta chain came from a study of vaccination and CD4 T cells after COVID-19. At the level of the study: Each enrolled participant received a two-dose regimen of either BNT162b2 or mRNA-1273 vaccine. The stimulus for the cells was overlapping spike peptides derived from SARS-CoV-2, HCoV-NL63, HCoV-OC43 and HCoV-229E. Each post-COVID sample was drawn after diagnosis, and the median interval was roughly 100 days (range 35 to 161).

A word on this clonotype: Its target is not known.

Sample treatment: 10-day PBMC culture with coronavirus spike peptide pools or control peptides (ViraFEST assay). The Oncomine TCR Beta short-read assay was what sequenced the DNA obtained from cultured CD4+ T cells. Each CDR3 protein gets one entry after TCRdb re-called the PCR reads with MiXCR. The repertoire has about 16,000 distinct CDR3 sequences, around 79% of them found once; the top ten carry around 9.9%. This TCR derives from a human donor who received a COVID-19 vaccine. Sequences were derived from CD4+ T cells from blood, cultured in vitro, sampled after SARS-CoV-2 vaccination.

CDR3 residues: CASSIGFYGQGINQPQHF. The CDR3 DNA sequence: TGTGCCAGTAGTATAGGTTTTTACGGGCAGGGGATCAATCAGCCCCAGCATTTT. The chain combines TRBV19 with TRBJ1-5, with a tentative D call TRBD1 (6 bases). The V end was cut by 1 base, the J end by 3 bases, with 19 bases between. Germline assignment: CDR1 LNHDA and CDR2 SQIVND (reference sequence). The CDR3 is 18 residues long.